This T cell receptor (beta chain) was obtained from a study of blood T cell repertoires in COVID-19 (dated by TCRdb to the early 2020s). Study-wide context: Collaborator samples came from the United States, Italy and Spain and covered acute and convalescent phases of COVID-19. The samples were drawn from two sources: the first 160 participants of the ongoing ImmuneRACE study, and approximately 1,300 subjects contributed by 6 global collaborators. The repertoires were released in a freely available public database intended as a resource for research on the immune response to SARS-CoV-2. Where available, HLA class I and class II types were obtained from metadata supplied by the sample provider rather than from assay-based typing. Sample metadata almost always included a de-identified subject ID, COVID-19 status, age in years and sex. Deeply sampled blood TCRbeta repertoires from subjects exposed to, actively infected with, or recovered from COVID-19 were included in the dataset. The material from the prospective study consisted of cDNA or gDNA derived from T cells, B-cell-depleted T cells, or PBMCs. Broader findings and caveats from the paper: Clinical and demographic metadata were provided uncurated, with the amount varying by source and participant.

In Seattle, one collaborating source enrolled patients while the infection was active and tracked those patients longitudinally over the course of disease. Each collaborating institution followed its own protocols to collect whole blood in K2EDTA tubes. For TCRbeta analysis, collaborators shipped samples as frozen whole blood, isolated PBMCs, or DNA extracted from either of those sample types. Of note for this clone: Its specific antigen is unknown. Base quality data are lacking; no much larger clone is found one base away.

Spanning cysteine to phenylalanine, the CDR3 consists of 15 amino acids. Only the CDR3 region is kept as DNA, spanning 45 bases read in frame from base 1. From the germline V gene (reference sequence), CDR1 is LGHDT and CDR2 is YNNKEL. Trimming takes 4 bases off V and 5 bases off J; junction bases not matched to a gene: 7. The immunoSEQ Assay, a bias-controlled multiplex PCR, was used to amplify TCRbeta CDR3 regions from genomic DNA. Regarding the original processing steps: The number of nucleated cells in each sample was estimated from the amplification of reference gene primers within the assay. To quantify the absolute abundance of each unique TCRbeta CDR3 rearrangement, sequence reads were collapsed and filtered. For each sample, productive Simpson clonality was calculated as the square root of Simpson's diversity index over productive rearrangements. TCRdb re-hosts the immuneACCESS table, in-frame sequences only. Its copies lack some clones; in the studies checked, an unresolved V gene accounts for under half of them, and the cause for the rest is not known. V and J calls and clone size are those listed in that table; D and trimming were worked out from the DNA. This sample comprises hundreds of thousands of clones, about nine tenths of them detected only once. 6% to 8% of the sample is taken by the ten largest.

Sequencing used peripheral blood. The source of this sequence is a woman in her seventies with COVID-19, enrolled during active disease. The sequence is built from TRBV3-1 (or the pseudogene TRBV3-2) and TRBJ2-7, with 11 middle bases fitting TRBD2. The sequenced DNA is TGTGCCAGCAGCCCGCTAGCGGGGGGAATCAACGAGCAGTACTTC. Translation gives CASSPLAGGINEQYF.